A selection of T cell receptor beta chains follows, all from one sample in a study of cytomegalovirus exposure and HLA in healthy donors. Sequenced by immunoSEQ multiplex PCR; TCRdb stores in-frame clones only, minus some. The table lists hundreds of thousands of clones, 82% of them singletons. Sequenced material: PBMCs. The receptor set was obtained from a man aged 40-50 years in good health and CMV-seropositive. CDR3s include the opening cysteine and the closing phenylalanine or tryptophan. The D gene is left open where the match is weak. Expanded clones get a size class; other rows say once, few or many, or leave the size out.

abundance	v_gene	j_gene	d_gene	CDR3aa	CDR3nt
-	TRBV19	TRBJ2-7	TRBD2	CASRDKGAGAYEQYF	TGTGCCAGTAGGGATAAGGGAGCGGGAGCCTACGAGCAGTACTTC
-	TRBV5-1	TRBJ2-3	TRBD2	CASSLAGTSGTDTQYF	TGCGCCAGCAGCTTGGCGGGGACTAGCGGGACAGATACGCAGTATTTT
-	TRBV11-3	TRBJ1-1	TRBD1	CASSPRTGREVTEAFF	TGTGCCAGCAGCCCGAGGACAGGCCGCGAGGTTACTGAAGCTTTCTTT
-	TRBV25-1	TRBJ1-4	-	CASSDYGGLFF	TGTGCCAGCAGTGATTATGGGGGGCTGTTTTTT
few	TRBV19	TRBJ1-1	TRBD1	CASSNTGVLNTEAFF	TGTGCCAGTAGTAACACAGGGGTTTTGAACACTGAAGCTTTCTTT
-	TRBV10-1	TRBJ1-1	-	CASSDRQEGNTEAFF	TGCGCCAGCAGTGACCGACAGGAAGGGAACACTGAAGCTTTCTTT
-	TRBV30	TRBJ1-5	TRBD1	CAWNRGQVNQPQHF	TGTGCCTGGAATAGGGGACAGGTCAATCAGCCCCAGCATTTT
-	TRBV5-1	TRBJ2-7	TRBD1	CASSSGTGRIEQYF	TGCGCCAGCAGCTCCGGGACAGGGCGGATCGAGCAGTACTTC
-	TRBV7-9	TRBJ2-1	TRBD2	CASSVSGGLGYEQFF	TGTGCCAGCAGCGTAAGCGGGGGTCTGGGGTATGAGCAGTTCTTC
-	TRBV7-8	TRBJ1-1	TRBD1	CASSLDRGTLNTEAFF	TGTGCCAGCAGCTTGGACAGGGGAACTCTGAACACTGAAGCTTTCTTT
-	TRBV27	TRBJ2-5	-	CASSSAPGRLVQTQYF	TGTGCCAGCAGTTCAGCCCCCGGCAGGCTGGTACAGACCCAGTACTTC
-	TRBV19	TRBJ2-5	TRBD2	CASSKELAGGAETQYF	TGTGCCAGTAGTAAAGAACTAGCGGGAGGTGCGGAGACCCAGTACTTC
once	TRBV29-1	TRBJ1-2	-	CSAEAGVYGYTF	TGCAGCGCTGAGGCAGGGGTCTATGGCTACACCTTC
-	TRBV7-2	TRBJ2-7	TRBD2	CASGPWREGGYEQYF	TGTGCCAGCGGCCCTTGGCGGGAGGGGGGCTACGAGCAGTACTTC
-	TRBV13	TRBJ1-1	-	CASSPRGMNTEAFF	TGTGCCAGCAGCCCCAGGGGCATGAACACTGAAGCTTTCTTT
-	TRBV4-1	TRBJ1-1	TRBD1	CASSIGPGQGPNSMNTEAFF	TGCGCCAGCAGTATCGGACCGGGACAGGGCCCTAACTCCATGAACACTGAAGCTTTCTTT
-	TRBV2	TRBJ2-2	-	CASGLADGTGELFF	TGTGCCAGCGGGCTAGCTGATGGAACCGGGGAGCTGTTTTTT
-	TRBV20-1	TRBJ2-1	-	CSARAGLEQFF	TGCAGTGCTAGGGCGGGACTTGAGCAGTTCTTC
once	TRBV12-5	TRBJ2-7	-	CASGLVPGGYEQYF	TGTGCTAGTGGTTTGGTACCTGGCGGGTACGAGCAGTACTTC
-	TRBV12-5	TRBJ2-3	-	CASGYSHTDTQYF	TGTGCTAGTGGTTATAGCCACACAGATACGCAGTATTTT
-	TRBV6-1	TRBJ2-7	TRBD2	CASSSSGTKYEQYF	TGTGCCAGCAGTTCTTCCGGGACTAAGTACGAGCAGTACTTC
-	TRBV4-1	TRBJ2-1	TRBD2	CASSRGAVGRRDGRGGFSEQFF	TGCGCCAGCAGCCGCGGAGCAGTCGGTCGTCGGGACGGGCGGGGAGGGTTTAGTGAGCAGTTCTTC
-	TRBV19	TRBJ2-7	TRBD2	CASRASGSKYEQYF	TGTGCCAGTAGGGCTAGCGGGAGTAAGTACGAGCAGTACTTC
-	TRBV29-1	TRBJ1-1	TRBD1	CSVGTGELNTEAFF	TGCAGCGTTGGGACAGGGGAGTTGAACACTGAAGCTTTCTTT
-	TRBV25-1	TRBJ2-7	TRBD1	CASSEAGQVAYEQYF	TGTGCCAGCAGTGAAGCGGGACAGGTGGCCTACGAGCAGTACTTC
-	TRBV6-1	TRBJ2-3	TRBD2	CASTEGLAGDTDTQYF	TGTGCCAGCACTGAGGGACTAGCGGGAGACACAGATACGCAGTATTTT
-	TRBV4-1	TRBJ1-2	TRBD1	CASSRGQGPDLYGYTF	TGCGCCAGCAGCCGCGGACAGGGCCCTGACCTCTATGGCTACACCTTC
-	TRBV2	TRBJ2-3	TRBD2	CASIWTSGADTQYF	TGTGCCAGCATTTGGACTAGCGGGGCAGATACGCAGTATTTT
-	TRBV23-1	TRBJ2-7	-	CASSRTVLYEQYF	TGCGCCAGCAGTCGGACAGTGCTTTACGAGCAGTACTTC
-	TRBV30	TRBJ1-2	-	CAWSGDSLYGYTF	TGTGCCTGGAGTGGCGACAGCCTCTATGGCTACACCTTC
-	TRBV12-5	TRBJ1-2	-	CASGFDSPNYGYTF	TGTGCTAGTGGTTTCGACAGCCCTAACTATGGCTACACCTTC
-	TRBV2	TRBJ2-2	TRBD1	CASRTADRGNTGELFF	TGTGCCAGCAGGACGGCTGACAGGGGGAACACCGGGGAGCTGTTTTTT
-	TRBV29-1	TRBJ2-1	-	CSVGGGSDSTYNEQFF	TGCAGCGTTGGCGGTGGGTCAGACTCAACTTACAATGAGCAGTTCTTC
-	TRBV6-6	TRBJ1-2	-	CASRPGQNYGYTF	TGTGCCAGCAGACCCGGACAGAACTATGGCTACACCTTC
-	TRBV7-6	TRBJ2-7	-	CASSGSQPWEQYF	TGTGCCAGCAGCGGGAGCCAGCCTTGGGAGCAGTACTTC
-	TRBV19	TRBJ1-1	-	CASSGGVNTEAFF	TGTGCCAGTAGTGGAGGGGTGAACACTGAAGCTTTCTTT
-	TRBV10-2	TRBJ1-1	TRBD1	CASSAGGTEAFF	TGCGCCAGCAGTGCAGGGGGGACTGAAGCTTTCTTT
-	TRBV5-8	TRBJ1-4	TRBD1	CASSLVWGTGATNEKLFF	TGTGCCAGCAGCCTGGTTTGGGGGACAGGTGCAACTAATGAAAAACTGTTTTTT
-	TRBV7-9	TRBJ2-2	TRBD2	CASSPKLAGETGELFF	TGTGCCAGCAGTCCCAAATTAGCGGGAGAGACCGGGGAGCTGTTTTTT
few	TRBV5-1	TRBJ1-1	TRBD1	CASSLGTGGLNIEAFF	TGCGCCAGCAGTCTGGGGACAGGGGGGCTGAACATTGAAGCTTTCTTT
-	TRBV12-5	TRBJ2-3	-	CASATAVSSTDTQYF	TGTGCTAGTGCCACGGCGGTTTCTAGCACAGATACGCAGTATTTT